This entry lists 30 T cell receptor beta chains sequenced from one sample in a study of cytomegalovirus exposure and HLA in healthy donors. 13 Jbeta primers and 60 Vbeta primers were used for the PCR. The data were produced by immunoSEQ multiplex PCR, yet TCRdb's version contains in-frame clones alone and is incomplete. The table records fewer than 100,000 clones, approximately 71% of them present only once. The sample comprised PBMCs. The source of these receptors is a female donor in good health and CMV-seronegative.

This clone was counted between two and nine times. The rearrangement joins TRBV28 to TRBJ1-6; D may be TRBD1 (5 bases). The CDR3 is 16 amino acids. Germline CDR1 and CDR2: MDHEN and SYDVKM. Deletions cut 2 bases from V and 8 bases from J, with 16 bases between. CDR3 residues: CASSLHGGVGYSPLHF. The CDR3 DNA reads TGTGCCAGCAGTTTACACGGGGGAGTTGGTTATTCACCCCTCCACTTT.

V usage is TRBV15 and J usage is TRBJ1-1; D is undetermined. CDR1 LNHNV and CDR2 YYDKDF come from the germline V gene (reference sequence). The ends were cut back, 7 bases at V and 1 base at J, with 13 bases in the middle. There are 14 residues in the CDR3. The CDR3 region is CATTAGRWNTEAFF. The CDR3 nucleotides read TGTGCCACCACGGCAGGTCGGTGGAACACTGAAGCTTTCTTT.

The chain couples TRBV9 to TRBJ1-1, with 8 bases identical to TRBD1. V lost 3 bases and J lost 12; bases outside the gene matches: 4. The CDR3 has 11 amino acids. Germline loops: CDR1 SGDLS, CDR2 YYNGEE. The CDR3 DNA reads TGTGCCAGCAGCGGACAGGGGATGACTTTCTTT. Protein sequence: CASSGQGMTFF.

V usage is TRBV19 and J usage is TRBJ2-2, with 8 bases identical to TRBD2. Trimming removed 8 bases from V and 8 bases from J; junction bases left unmatched: 13. Germline V gene data show CDR1 as LNHDA and CDR2 as SQIVND (reference sequence). This CDR3 is built from 15 residues. CDR3 DNA: TGTGCCAGTTCGGGGGGGAAGAGGGGGACAGGGGAGCTGTTTTTT. Protein: CASSGGKRGTGELFF.

Note on this clone: A read error may account for a junction end that differs from germline. The V and J genes are TRBV7-7 and TRBJ1-1, with D possibly being TRBD1 (5 bases). CDR3 size: 15 residues. Germline V gives CDR1 SSHAT, CDR2 FNYEAQ (reference sequence). The CDR3 DNA follows: TGTGCTAGCAGCCCATGGGGGGGGACGAACACTGAAGCTTTCTTT. As protein: CASSPWGGTNTEAFF.

The V and J genes are TRBV5-4 and TRBJ2-1; D is unclear. Germline-derived CDR1 and CDR2 are SGHNT and YYREEE (reference sequence). The length of the CDR3 is 12 residues. V shed 4 bases and J shed 9 bases, with 11 bases lying between them. The CDR3 bases are TGTGCCAGCAGCCGCCAGGCCACTGAGCAGTTCTTC. Amino acid sequence: CASSRQATEQFF.

V gene TRBV11-3 combines with J gene TRBJ2-2; tentatively, D is TRBD2 (5 bases). This CDR3 comprises 12 residues. V was cut by 5 bases and J by 7 bases, with 8 bases left in between. The germline gives CDR1 SGHNT, CDR2 YENEEA. CDR3 amino acids: CASSRTLGELFF. In nucleotides, the CDR3 is TGTGCCAGCAGCCGGACTCTCGGGGAGCTGTTTTTT.

This clone is a singleton in its sample. The V gene is TRBV28, the J gene TRBJ2-3; 9 bases fit TRBD2. Per the germline V gene, CDR1 is MDHEN and CDR2 is SYDVKM. Trimming at V came to 4 bases and at J to 4 bases, leaving 6 bases not matched to a gene. This CDR3 comprises 15 residues. The CDR3 nucleotides read TGTGCCAGCAGTTACCTCCGCGGGGGGGCAGATACGCAGTATTTT. Protein sequence: CASSYLRGGADTQYF. Complete variable domain (other parts from reference TRBV28 and TRBJ2-3): DVKVTQSSRYLVKRTGEKVFLECVQDMDHENMFWYRQDPGLGLRLIYFSYDVKMKEKGDIPEGYSVSREKKERFSLILESASTNQTSMYLCASSYLRGGADTQYFGPGTRLTVL.

This rearrangement joins TRBV19 to TRBJ2-7; the match to TRBD2 covers 8 bases. The V gene's germline CDR1 is LNHDA and CDR2 SQIVND (reference sequence). The CDR3 loop spans 15 amino acids. V shed 5 bases and J 3 bases; nucleotides not matched to a gene: 9. The CDR3 protein is CASSPQREGSYEQYF. The CDR3 nucleotides are TGTGCCAGTAGTCCACAACGGGAGGGGAGCTACGAGCAGTACTTC.

The sample holds a few counts of this clone. The V and J genes are TRBV2 and TRBJ1-1, with TRBD1 identical over 8 bases. Germline V CDR1 and CDR2: SNHLY, FYNNEI. After removal of 7 bases from V and 1 base from J, the junction contained 5 bases not matched to a gene. The CDR3 runs to 14 residues. The DNA of the CDR3 is TGTGCCAGCAAACAGGGGGGAAAGAACACTGAAGCTTTCTTT. Translated, it gives CASKQGGKNTEAFF.

The chain couples TRBV6-4 to TRBJ2-1; D is perhaps TRBD2 (7 bases). The CDR3 length is 15 residues. V was clipped by 4 bases and J by 9 bases, with 19 bases between them. Germline lookup yields CDR1 MRHNA and CDR2 SNTAGT. The CDR3 bases are TGTGCCAGCAGTGCCTTTAGATTAGGGGGGGGTGAGCAGTTCTTC. This gives the protein CASSAFRLGGGEQFF.

The chain carries TRBV23-1 and TRBJ2-5, with TRBD2 identical over 9 bases. TRBV23-1 is reported as an ORF; its role is uncertain. J gave up 1 base and V 2 bases, and 5 bases lay outside the gene matches. This CDR3 comprises 16 residues. The CDR3 is CASSQAPGLAQETQYF. CDR3 sequence (DNA): TGCGCCAGCAGTCAAGCACCGGGACTAGCCCAAGAGACCCAGTACTTC.

V and J are TRBV19 and TRBJ1-2; 7 bases match TRBD1. With 5 bases clipped from V and 0 bases from J, the junction kept 6 bases outside the gene matches. CDR3 size: 15 residues. CDR1 and CDR2 (germline): LNHDA, SQIVND (reference sequence). CDR3 sequence: CASSSAQGANYGYTF. The CDR3 DNA is TGTGCCAGTAGTTCAGCCCAGGGGGCTAACTATGGCTACACCTTC.

J is TRBJ2-2 and V is TRBV5-1; 8 positions match TRBD2. CDR1 and CDR2 (germline): SGHRS, YFSETQ. CDR3 size: 15 residues. The V gene end was trimmed by 5 bases and the J gene end by 4 bases; junction bases not matched to a gene: 7. The CDR3: CASRETSGVTGELFF. The CDR3 nucleotides read TGCGCCAGCAGAGAAACTAGCGGCGTCACCGGGGAGCTGTTTTTT.

The chain recombines TRBV10-3 with TRBJ2-7, with 7 bases fitting TRBD1. This CDR3 is 12 amino acids long. CDR1 and CDR2 from the germline V gene are ENHRY and SYGVKD. V dropped 8 bases and J dropped 4; count of bases not matched to a gene: 5. The CDR3 here is CAIGQDSYEQYF. CDR3 nucleotides: TGTGCCATCGGACAGGACAGTTACGAGCAGTACTTC.

The J gene is TRBJ1-2, the V gene TRBV7-6; D remains unclear. CDR3 length equals 15 residues. Trimming shortened V by 5 bases and J by 2 bases, and 15 bases separated the two germline ends. Germline V lookup: CDR1 SGHVS, CDR2 FNYEAQ. The CDR3 DNA reads TGTGCCAGCAGCGCGACAAACGTTAAGAACTATGGCTACACCTTC. Its protein product is CASSATNVKNYGYTF.

The V gene is TRBV27, the J gene TRBJ1-5; 9 nucleotides agree with TRBD1. This CDR3 region has 14 residues. The junction had 3 bases not matched to a gene; V was cut back by 5 bases and J by 4 bases. The germline gives CDR1 MNHEY, CDR2 SMNVEV (reference sequence). The CDR3 DNA is TGTGCCAGCAGTGCGACAGGGGGGAATCAGCCCCAGCATTTT. Translation: CASSATGGNQPQHF.

The CDR3 DNA follows: TGTGCCAGCAGCCGATCAGCCACGGGGAGGGGAAGGTATAATTCACCCCTCCACTTT. This translates into CASSRSATGRGRYNSPLHF. This rearrangement joins TRBV14 to TRBJ1-6, with D possibly being TRBD1 (5 bases). CDR3 size: 19 residues. CDR1 SGHDN and CDR2 FVKESK come from the germline V gene. Trimming cost V 4 bases and J 4 bases, with 23 bases left between them.

The chain recombines TRBV19 with TRBJ2-7, with 8 bases aligning to TRBD2. The germline gives CDR1 LNHDA, CDR2 SQIVND (reference sequence). J lost 2 bases, V lost 6 bases, and 9 bases had no gene match. The CDR3 runs 15 residues. In DNA, the CDR3 is TGTGCCAGTAGCCTATCACCGGGACTAGCCTACGAGCAGTACTTC. Its translation is CASSLSPGLAYEQYF.

The chain carries TRBV25-1 and TRBJ1-1; the D is unclear. V lost 7 bases and J 5 bases, leaving 14 bases between the germline ends. CDR1 MGHDK and CDR2 SYGVNS come from the germline V gene. CDR3 length: 13 amino acids. The CDR3 region has the DNA TGTGCCAGCACCTCGTGGGCTCTGACTGAAGCTTTCTTT. It yields the protein CASTSWALTEAFF.

This chain joins TRBV12-5 and TRBJ2-1; no clear D. Germline V gives CDR1 LGHNT, CDR2 FRNRAP. The CDR3 runs to 15 residues. Trimming pared 2 bases from V and 4 bases from J, leaving 12 bases between. The CDR3 bases are TGTGCTAGTGGTTTGATCCCCAATCAATACAATGAGCAGTTCTTC. Its translation is CASGLIPNQYNEQFF.

Turning to this clone: One junction end disagrees with the germline gene, perhaps due to a read error. The CDR3 reads CASSTGMKTEAFF. The CDR3 DNA reads TGTGCCAGCAGTACAGGGATGAAGACTGAAGCTTTCTTT. V is TRBV27 and J is TRBJ1-1; a weak D match, TRBD1 (6 bases). The germline V gene encodes CDR1 MNHEY and CDR2 SMNVEV (reference sequence). CDR3 length: 13 residues.

This CDR3 is CASSLTAGGSNQPQHF. The CDR3 nucleotides are TGTGCCAGTAGTCTTACGGCCGGGGGGAGCAATCAGCCCCAGCATTTT. The chain uses TRBV19 and TRBJ1-5, with D possibly being TRBD1 (5 bases). With 5 bases removed from V and 1 base from J, the gap between germline ends came to 15 bases. Per germline, CDR1 LNHDA and CDR2 SQIVND (reference sequence). The CDR3 has 16 residues.

The V gene is TRBV10-3, the J gene TRBJ1-1; 7 positions agree with TRBD1. The CDR3 has 15 amino acids. CDR1 and CDR2 from the germline V gene are ENHRY and SYGVKD. V trimming: 3 bases; J trimming: 5 bases; junction bases outside the gene matches: 9. The CDR3 sequence is CAISDPARGRTEAFF. The CDR3 DNA reads TGTGCCATCAGTGACCCGGCCAGGGGGAGGACTGAAGCTTTCTTT.

This chain links TRBV7-2 with TRBJ2-5; 7 bases map to TRBD2. The germline CDR1 and CDR2 sequences are SGHTA and FQGNSA. The length of the CDR3 is 13 residues. Trimming removed 5 bases from V and 12 bases from J; junction bases left unmatched: 12. This chain's CDR3 is CASSPINVAGEYF. CDR3 DNA: TGTGCCAGCAGCCCAATAAATGTAGCGGGCGAGTACTTC. The whole variable domain, remainder taken from reference TRBV7-2 and TRBJ2-5, is GAGVSQSPSNKVTEKGKDVELRCDPISGHTALYWYRQSLGQGLEFLIYFQGNSAPDKSGLPSDRFSAERTGGSVSTLTIQRTQQEDSAVYLCASSPINVAGEYFGPGTRLLVL.

The genes are TRBV4-2 and TRBJ2-1, with a tentative D call TRBD1 (6 bases). This CDR3 is built from 19 residues. Germline assignment: CDR1 LGHNA and CDR2 YNFKEQ. Trimming stripped 1 base from V and 5 bases from J, with 24 bases between. Here the CDR3 DNA reads TGTGCCAGCAGCCAAGGGCCGGGGATTAGCAGGGGTGGGGACAATGAGCAGTTCTTC. This sequence encodes CASSQGPGISRGGDNEQFF.

This chain uses TRBV27 with TRBJ2-5; D is possibly TRBD1 (6 bases). V was shortened by 4 bases and J by 1 base, with 13 bases between the two germline ends. The CDR3 length is 15 residues. The V gene's germline CDR1 is MNHEY and CDR2 SMNVEV (reference sequence). The CDR3 reads CASSSRGRSQETQYF. Written as DNA, the CDR3 is TGTGCCAGCAGTTCCAGGGGAAGGAGCCAAGAGACCCAGTACTTC.

The chain joins TRBV15 to TRBJ2-1; TRBD1 is a possible D gene (5 bases). V lost 1 base, J lost 7 bases, and 20 bases lay in between. The V gene's germline CDR1 is LNHNV and CDR2 YYDKDF (reference sequence). This CDR3 comprises 17 residues. The CDR3 here is CATSRGVGPVGPNEQFF. DNA of the CDR3: TGTGCCACCAGCAGAGGGGTGGGGCCGGTGGGGCCAAATGAGCAGTTCTTC.

The chain recombines TRBV2 with TRBJ1-2; D may be TRBD1 (6 bases). V was pared by 4 bases and J by 2 bases, with 11 bases between. Germline lookup yields CDR1 SNHLY and CDR2 FYNNEI. The CDR3 length is 14 residues. CDR3: CASSGGPRNYGYTF. For the CDR3, the DNA is TGTGCCAGCAGTGGGGGGCCTAGGAACTATGGCTACACCTTC.

This clone was seen only a few times. The chain links TRBV2 to TRBJ2-2; the D is unclear. Germline-derived CDR1 and CDR2 are SNHLY and FYNNEI. Trimming took 3 bases from V and 7 from J, leaving 12 bases between them. CDR3 size: 14 residues. CDR3: CASSDPRIDGELFF. The CDR3 DNA follows: TGTGCCAGCAGTGACCCTAGAATTGACGGGGAGCTGTTTTTT.